The T cell receptor beta chain described here comes from a study of T cells of healthy individuals. TCRdb used MiXCR to reprocess the 5' RACE reads, holding one entry per CDR3 protein. The top ten clones hold approximately 6% of a sample with about 96,000 distinct CDR3 sequences, 17% of them seen once. The CDR3 has 11 residues. V lost 1 base and J lost 10, with 6 bases in between. Germline CDR1 LGHDT, CDR2 YNNKEL (reference sequence). This clonotype was obtained from a human donor in good health. The chain joins TRBV3-1 to TRBJ2-3, with D possibly matching TRBD1 (5 bases). The CDR3 protein is CASSQAGSQYF. CDR3 coding DNA: TGTGCCAGCAGCCAAGCAGGGTCGCAGTATTTT.